The 22 T cell receptor beta chains in this list originate from one sample, sequenced in a study of blood T cell repertoires in COVID-19. TCRdb keeps only in-frame clones here, not all; method: immunoSEQ multiplex PCR. This repertoire shows 290,000 or so clones, roughly 80% found once; its top ten account for less than 5.5%. Sequencing was performed on PBMCs or T cells enriched from blood (not recorded which). The receptor set was obtained from a man aged 35 to 55 who had been exposed to COVID-19.

The chain is built from TRBV7-9 and TRBJ2-2; D gene uncertain. The germline CDR1 and CDR2 sequences are SEHNR and FQNEAQ (reference sequence). The CDR3 contains 15 residues. V shed 10 bases and J shed 5 bases, with 20 bases lying between them. The DNA of the CDR3 is TGTGCCACCCTAACCCCGGAGAAAAGTACCGGGGAGCTGTTTTTT. This translates into CATLTPEKSTGELFF.

The rearrangement joins TRBV7-6 to TRBJ1-1, with D maybe TRBD1 (6 bases). The CDR3 is 14 amino acids. Trimming left V 7 bases short and J 6 bases short, with 18 bases between. Germline V CDR1 and CDR2: SGHVS, FNYEAQ. The CDR3 DNA is TGTGCCAGCACCATGACAGGATCTCGGGCTGAAGCTTTCTTT. Its translation is CASTMTGSRAEAFF.

The V gene is TRBV3-1 (or the pseudogene TRBV3-2), the J gene TRBJ1-6; 7 bases are a match to TRBD1. CDR3 size: 15 residues. The V gene's germline CDR1 is LGHDT and CDR2 YNNKEL (reference sequence). V trimming: 7 bases; J trimming: 5 bases; junction bases outside the gene matches: 8. The chain's CDR3 is CASTPPGQNNSPLHF. The CDR3 DNA reads TGTGCCAGCACCCCGCCGGGACAGAATAATTCACCCCTCCACTTT.

The chain uses TRBV10-1 and TRBJ1-2, with TRBD1 as a possible D gene (6 bases). Looked up from germline, CDR1 is WNHNN and CDR2 is SYGVQD (reference sequence). The CDR3 runs to 13 residues. V was cut by 5 bases and J by 6 bases, with 13 bases left in between. CDR3 sequence (DNA): TGCGCCAGCAGTCCGACAGGATCTCATGGCTACACCTTC. Protein product: CASSPTGSHGYTF.

The V gene is TRBV7-3, the J gene TRBJ1-2, with D possibly being TRBD1 (5 bases). Trimming took off 1 base at V and 3 bases at J, with 12 bases between the two ends. The length of the CDR3 is 15 residues. Germline V gene lookup returns CDR1 SGHTA and CDR2 FQGTGA. The CDR3 here is CASSLRPGYDYGYTF. The DNA for the CDR3 is TGTGCCAGCAGCTTAAGACCAGGGTACGACTATGGCTACACCTTC.

The V call is TRBV19, the J call TRBJ1-5; TRBD1 aligns across 7 bases. Germline V gene sequence: CDR1 LNHDA, CDR2 SQIVND (reference sequence). V shed 6 bases, J shed 4 bases, and the junction held 3 bases outside the gene matches. The CDR3 runs to 13 residues. DNA for the CDR3: TGTGCCAGTAGCGGGACAGATAATCAGCCCCAGCATTTT. This sequence encodes CASSGTDNQPQHF.

The V call is TRBV5-1, the J call TRBJ2-7; 7 bases line up with TRBD2. This CDR3 has 15 amino acids. V shed 5 bases and J 2 bases; nucleotides not matched to a gene: 10. The germline CDR1 and CDR2 sequences are SGHRS and YFSETQ. The DNA of the CDR3 is TGCGCCAGCAGGGAAGCCCTAGCGGCCACCTACGAGCAGTACTTC. Residues: CASREALAATYEQYF.

The chain recombines TRBV11-3 with TRBJ2-4, with TRBD2 as a possible D gene (5 bases). Per the germline V gene, CDR1 is SGHNT and CDR2 is YENEEA. The CDR3 extends over 15 amino acids. The V gene lost 0 bases and the J gene lost 12 bases, with 18 bases spanning the gap. The CDR3 reads CASSLDAGPAGPQYF. The CDR3 DNA reads TGTGCCAGCAGCTTAGATGCGGGCCCCGCAGGCCCTCAGTACTTC.

The chain employs TRBV19 and TRBJ1-5, with 9 bases lining up with TRBD1. The V gene end was trimmed by 5 bases and the J gene end by 7 bases; junction bases not matched to a gene: 9. In germline, CDR1 is LNHDA, CDR2 SQIVND (reference sequence). The CDR3 covers 15 residues. CDR3 nucleotides: TGTGCCAGTAGTGCACAACAGGGGGCTCGGCAGCCCCAGCATTTT. Protein product: CASSAQQGARQPQHF.

V gene TRBV4-2 combines with J gene TRBJ2-1; 10 nucleotides agree with TRBD2. Germline V gene data show CDR1 as LGHNA and CDR2 as YNFKEQ. Germline trimming cut 0 bases from V and 4 bases from J; bases unmatched to any gene: 12. The CDR3 extends over 19 amino acids. The DNA of the CDR3 is TGTGCCAGCAGCCAAGAATTAGGGGGGGGACTAGCGTATTACAATGAGCAGTTCTTC. It is translated as CASSQELGGGLAYYNEQFF.

CDR3 sequence: CASSIDRRESEQFF. DNA of the CDR3: TGTGCCAGTAGTATAGATCGGCGGGAGTCTGAGCAGTTCTTC. This sequence joins TRBV19 and TRBJ2-1; 7 bases match TRBD2. Unmatched junction bases numbered 5, after V lost 0 bases and J lost 9 bases. The V gene's germline CDR1 is LNHDA and CDR2 SQIVND (reference sequence). CDR3 length: 14 amino acids.

The V gene is TRBV30, the J gene TRBJ2-7; TRBD1 aligns across 7 bases. With 3 bases clipped from V and 7 bases from J, the junction kept 15 bases outside the gene matches. Germline V CDR1 and CDR2: GTSNPN, SVGIG (reference sequence). This CDR3 spans 15 amino acids. CDR3 protein: CAWRPDRAYDWEQYF. The CDR3 DNA sequence: TGTGCCTGGAGACCTGACAGGGCTTACGATTGGGAGCAGTACTTC.

The rearrangement links TRBV27 to TRBJ2-7; D gene uncertain. The CDR3 is 11 amino acids. V was clipped by 9 bases and J by 6 bases, with 12 bases between them. Germline V lookup: CDR1 MNHEY, CDR2 SMNVEV (reference sequence). CDR3 in DNA: TGTGCCAGTTTAAATCAGGCCGAGCAGTACTTC. Translation: CASLNQAEQYF.

V usage is TRBV5-1 and J usage is TRBJ2-7; no definite D call. Germline CDR1 and CDR2: SGHRS and YFSETQ. Trimming pared 0 bases from V and 6 bases from J, leaving 19 bases between. The length of the CDR3 is 16 residues. The CDR3 DNA follows: TGCGCCAGCAGCTTGGCTCGAACTTCCGGGTTATCCGAGCAGTACTTC. It yields the protein CASSLARTSGLSEQYF.

This clone was detected only a few times. CDR3 bases: TGTGCCAGCAGCTCGCCGATAGGGACAGGGGGCCGGGAGCTGTTTTTT. This encodes CASSSPIGTGGRELFF. This chain joins TRBV11-3 and TRBJ2-2, with 12 bases matching TRBD1. The CDR3 has 16 residues. The germline V gene has CDR1 SGHNT and CDR2 YENEEA. Trimming cost V 4 bases and J 9 bases; bases outside gene matches: 9.

This CDR3 reads CASSLGTGKGETQYF. CDR3 nucleotides: TGCGCCAGCAGCTTGGGGACAGGGAAGGGGGAGACCCAGTACTTC. The chain joins TRBV5-1 to TRBJ2-5; TRBD1 matches 8 bases. The CDR3 is 15 amino acids. Germline V lookup: CDR1 SGHRS, CDR2 YFSETQ. Unmatched junction bases numbered 6, after V lost 0 bases and J lost 5 bases.

The genes are TRBV19 and TRBJ1-5; D gene uncertain. CDR1 is LNHDA and CDR2 is SQIVND in the germline V gene (reference sequence). The CDR3 is made up of 14 amino acids. V shed 7 bases and J shed 1 base, with 11 bases lying between them. CDR3 nucleotides: TGTGCCAGTAATCGGGGAGAGAGCAATCAGCCCCAGCATTTT. This gives the protein CASNRGESNQPQHF.

This clone came up once. This chain connects TRBV30 to TRBJ2-7, with a tentative D call TRBD1 (5 bases). CDR1 GTSNPN and CDR2 SVGIG come from the germline V gene (reference sequence). V was trimmed by 3 bases and J by 2 bases, leaving 14 bases between them. The CDR3 contains 14 residues. The CDR3 region has the DNA TGTGCCTGGAGCGGCGGACACCCACCCTACGAGCAGTACTTC. Translation: CAWSGGHPPYEQYF.

This clone was observed once. The rearrangement joins TRBV11-2 to TRBJ2-7, with 7 nucleotides matching TRBD1. The CDR3 contains 16 residues. The germline gives CDR1 SGHAT, CDR2 FQNNGV. The V segment lost 5 bases and the J segment 3 bases; nucleotides outside the gene matches: 13. The CDR3 reads CASSPRIRGSSYEQYF. DNA for the CDR3: TGTGCCAGCAGCCCCCGGATCAGGGGGAGTAGCTACGAGCAGTACTTC.

This chain connects TRBV7-2 to TRBJ2-7; maybe TRBD1 (6 bases). The CDR3 loop spans 14 amino acids. The V gene lost 2 bases and the J gene lost 7 bases, with 15 bases spanning the gap. Looked up from germline, CDR1 is SGHTA and CDR2 is FQGNSA. The DNA of the CDR3 is TGTGCCAGCAGCTTAAACAGGGTAGCCGTGGAGCAGTACTTC. Translated, it gives CASSLNRVAVEQYF.

This clone has at least ten counts. This chain uses TRBV2 with TRBJ1-5; 7 bases are a match to TRBD1. Germline V gene data show CDR1 as SNHLY and CDR2 as FYNNEI. This CDR3 region has 14 residues. V dropped 7 bases and J dropped 7; count of bases not matched to a gene: 10. CDR3 sequence: CASNEGGTGQPQHF. DNA of the CDR3: TGTGCCAGCAACGAAGGGGGCACGGGACAGCCCCAGCATTTT.

The rearrangement joins TRBV10-2 to TRBJ2-2; possibly TRBD2 for D (5 bases). Germline CDR1 is WSHSY and CDR2 is SAAADI. This CDR3 contains 10 residues. The V and J ends lost 8 bases and 13 bases respectively, with 11 bases between them. The CDR3 spells CASLALRLFF. CDR3 bases: TGCGCCAGCCTAGCCCTAAGGCTGTTTTTT.